This T cell receptor (beta chain) was retrieved from a study of cytomegalovirus exposure and HLA in healthy donors. Overall study: Of all 400 or so donors who were genotyped, about 84% belonged to the Caucasian-associated ancestry cluster. Study outcomes and limitations: The later analysis indicated that the majority of CMV-associated TCR beta chains appeared HLA-restricted. An analysis was carried out later, and it reportedly showed fewer N-insertions in an Asian-associated ancestry cluster than the 666-donor mean. As a later analysis showed, several of the most significant clusters appeared to be linked to common viral pathogens.

The CDR3 has 14 amino acids. Germline CDR1 and CDR2: SEHNR and FQNEAQ (reference sequence). The PCR had 60 Vbeta and 13 Jbeta primers. TCRdb keeps only in-frame clones here, not all; method: immunoSEQ multiplex PCR. The sample holds 210,000 or so clones, 76% seen once. About this clone: Its antigen remains unidentified. One end of the junction is discordant with germline, which a read error may explain.

The receptor's source is a young man in good health and CMV-seronegative. Sequences were obtained from PBMCs. The rearrangement uses TRBV7-9 and TRBJ1-2, with 8 bases identical to TRBD1. CDR3 amino acids: CASSFGQGDYGYTF. In nucleotides, the CDR3 is TGTGCCAGCAGCTTCGGACAGGGAGACTACGGCTACACCTTC.